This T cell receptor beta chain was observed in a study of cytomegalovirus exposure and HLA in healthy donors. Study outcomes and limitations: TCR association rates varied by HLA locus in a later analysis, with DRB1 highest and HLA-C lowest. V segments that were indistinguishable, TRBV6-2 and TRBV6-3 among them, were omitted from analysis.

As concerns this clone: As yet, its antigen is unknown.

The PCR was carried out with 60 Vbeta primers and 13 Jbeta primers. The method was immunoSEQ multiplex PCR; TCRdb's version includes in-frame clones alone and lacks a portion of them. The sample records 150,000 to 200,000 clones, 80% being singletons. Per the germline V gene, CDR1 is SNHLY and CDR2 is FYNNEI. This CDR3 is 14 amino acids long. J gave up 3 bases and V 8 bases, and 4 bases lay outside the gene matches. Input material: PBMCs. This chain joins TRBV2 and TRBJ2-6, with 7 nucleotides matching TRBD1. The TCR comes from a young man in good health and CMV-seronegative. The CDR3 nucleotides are TGTGCCAGCTACAGGGGCTTTGGGGCCAACGTCCTGACTTTC. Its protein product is CASYRGFGANVLTF.